This TCR beta chain was recovered during a study of T-cell reconstitution after alpha-beta-depleted transplantation in children. This sample's TCRbeta library carried unique molecular identifier barcodes. TCRdb re-called the PCR reads through MiXCR, storing one row per CDR3 protein. The sample holds hundreds of thousands of distinct CDR3 sequences, 8.5% to 10% seen once. CDR3 length: 14 amino acids. The germline V and J ends were trimmed by 5 bases and 11 bases, with 21 bases remaining between them. CDR1 WNHNN and CDR2 SYGVQD come from the germline V gene (reference sequence). This TCR was sampled from a human donor who donated a stem cell graft to a child with acute lymphoblastic leukemia. This material consisted of PBMCs from the stem cell graft donor, taken from the stem cell graft. V usage is TRBV10-1 and J usage is TRBJ1-1; D remains unclear. In DNA, the CDR3 is TGCGCCAGCAGTTCCTTAGGGTCCCGGCGTGGGGCTTTCTTT. Translation: CASSSLGSRRGAFF.